This is a list of T cell receptor beta chains from one sample in a study of neurological immune-mediated disorders. TCRdb used MiXCR to reprocess the 5' RACE reads, holding one entry per CDR3 protein. This sample yields about 35,000 distinct CDR3 sequences, of which 3.5% to 4% are seen a single time; more than 2% belongs to the top ten. Sequenced sample: PBMCs. The receptors here all came from a man younger than 45 with multiple sclerosis. CDR3s include the opening cysteine and the closing phenylalanine or tryptophan. The D gene is left open where the match is weak. Rows give clone size only sometimes, using once, few, many, or a class for an expanded clone.

j_call d_call v_call clone_size cdr3_aa cdr3_nt
TRBJ2-2 . TRBV7-9 many CASSLFQVTNTGELFF TGTGCCAGCAGCTTATTTCAGGTTACGAACACCGGGGAGCTGTTTTTT
TRBJ1-1 . TRBV4-3 many CASGPGVLNTEAFF TGCGCCAGCGGACCAGGGGTCTTGAACACTGAAGCTTTCTTT
TRBJ2-3 . TRBV5-6 many CASSLGGPQWTQYF TGTGCCAGCAGCTTGGGTGGGCCCCAGTGGACGCAGTATTTT
TRBJ1-1 TRBD1 TRBV29-1 many CSVGPGQGDPKAFF TGCAGCGTAGGACCGGGACAGGGGGACCCTAAAGCTTTCTTT
TRBJ2-5 TRBD2 TRBV5-1 medium-sized CASSLEGGGNQETQYF TGCGCCAGCAGCTTGGAAGGCGGGGGTAACCAAGAGACCCAGTACTTC
TRBJ2-1 TRBD1 TRBV28 many CASSPPGQNYNEQFF TGTGCCAGCAGTCCGCCGGGACAGAATTACAATGAGCAGTTCTTC
TRBJ2-7 . TRBV20-1 many CSARLWVTFPFYEQYF TGCAGTGCTAGGCTCTGGGTGACTTTTCCTTTTTACGAGCAGTACTTC
TRBJ1-1 . TRBV5-1 few CASSGGTGNTEAFF TGCGCCAGCAGCGGGGGGACGGGGAACACTGAAGCTTTCTTT
TRBJ1-4 TRBD1 TRBV12-3/TRBV12-4 many CASRDRVANEKLFF TGTGCCAGCAGGGACAGGGTGGCTAATGAAAAACTGTTTTTT
TRBJ2-7 TRBD1 TRBV20-1 many CSAPTGTGWHEQYF TGCAGTGCTCCAACCGGGACAGGGTGGCACGAGCAGTACTTC
TRBJ2-5 . TRBV29-1 . CSCCTEGSGETQYF TGCAGCTGTTGTACTGAGGGCAGCGGTGAGACCCAGTACTTC
TRBJ1-2 . TRBV20-1 . CSARGRGGRPGYTF TGCAGTGCTAGGGGCAGGGGAGGGCGACCTGGCTACACCTTC
TRBJ2-7 TRBD2 TRBV20-1 many CSARPLGLAGGDEQYF TGCAGTGCTAGGCCACTAGGCCTAGCGGGGGGCGACGAGCAGTACTTC
TRBJ2-7 . TRBV14 many CASSQEAKQYF TGTGCCAGCAGCCAAGAGGCGAAGCAGTACTTC
TRBJ1-1 . TRBV5-1 . CASSLDHGAFF TGCGCCAGCAGCTTGGACCACGGAGCTTTCTTT
TRBJ1-1 TRBD1 TRBV18 many CASSPGQGRTEAFF TGTGCCAGCTCACCCGGACAGGGTCGCACTGAAGCTTTCTTT
TRBJ1-1 . TRBV20-1 many CSARGSGSFTEAFF TGCAGTGCTAGGGGTTCCGGCAGCTTCACTGAAGCTTTCTTT
TRBJ2-1 . TRBV7-7 few CASSFQEYNEQFF TGTGCTAGCAGCTTTCAGGAATACAATGAGCAGTTCTTC
TRBJ2-7 . TRBV27 few CASSLTGISYEQYF TGTGCCAGCAGTTTAACCGGGATCTCCTACGAGCAGTACTTC
TRBJ1-2 . TRBV20-1 many CSADRDTYGYTF TGCAGTGCTGACAGAGATACCTATGGCTACACCTTC
TRBJ2-1 . TRBV20-1 many CSASRHPTPNEQFF TGCAGTGCTAGTAGACACCCGACCCCCAATGAGCAGTTCTTC
TRBJ2-3 TRBD1 TRBV5-1 many CASSDPGQGIDTQYF TGCGCCAGCTCTGATCCGGGACAGGGAATAGATACGCAGTATTTT
TRBJ2-5 . TRBV14 many CASSKGRSRRETQYF TGTGCCAGCAGCAAAGGACGCAGCCGGCGGGAGACCCAGTACTTC
TRBJ2-1 . TRBV6-2/TRBV6-3 . CASSYSSSYNEQFF TGTGCCAGCAGTTACTCGAGCTCCTACAATGAGCAGTTCTTC
TRBJ2-3 TRBD2 TRBV9 many CASSQLSGASTDTQYF TGTGCCAGCAGCCAACTTAGCGGGGCTAGCACAGATACGCAGTATTTT
TRBJ2-7 TRBD1 TRBV10-3 many CAISETGTGVEEQYF TGTGCCATCAGTGAAACAGGGACAGGGGTCGAGGAGCAGTACTTC
TRBJ1-6 . TRBV21-1 many CASSNPDRFSPLHF TGTGCCAGCAGCAATCCCGACAGGTTCTCACCCCTCCACTTT
TRBJ2-3 . TRBV24-1 many CATNRGSPTDTQYF TGTGCCACCAATCGGGGCAGCCCCACAGATACGCAGTATTTT
TRBJ2-7 TRBD1 TRBV30 many CAWKLGGQESYEQYF TGTGCCTGGAAGTTAGGGGGACAGGAGTCCTACGAGCAGTACTTC
TRBJ1-1 TRBD1 TRBV3-1 many CASSQSDRMNTEAFF TGTGCCAGCAGCCAATCGGACAGGATGAACACTGAAGCTTTCTTT
TRBJ1-6 . TRBV18 few CASSPSGGQGRNSPLNF TGTGCCAGCTCACCGTCAGGAGGCCAAGGGCGGAATTCACCCCTCAACTTT
TRBJ1-1 . TRBV12-3/TRBV12-4 . CASSPDLSPEAFF TGTGCCAGCAGTCCGGATCTAAGCCCGGAAGCTTTCTTT
TRBJ2-5 . TRBV20-1 many CSAPRLLETQYF TGCAGTGCTCCTAGACTACTGGAGACCCAGTACTTC
TRBJ2-6 . TRBV6-1 many CASSAGDSSSGANVLTF TGTGCCAGCAGTGCTGGGGACTCCTCCTCTGGGGCCAACGTCCTGACTTTC
TRBJ1-2 TRBD1 TRBV12-3/TRBV12-4 many CASSSDRPYGYTF TGTGCCAGCAGCTCGGACAGGCCCTATGGCTACACCTTC
TRBJ1-1 . TRBV6-5 many CASSYLGGAFF TGTGCCAGCAGTTACTTGGGTGGTGCTTTCTTT
TRBJ2-2 . TRBV29-1 . CSVDTSRNTGELFF TGCAGCGTTGATACCAGCCGGAACACCGGGGAGCTGTTTTTT
TRBJ2-1 . TRBV12-3/TRBV12-4 many CASSLEDHEQFF TGTGCCAGCAGTTTAGAGGACCATGAGCAGTTCTTC
TRBJ2-6 . TRBV6-1 many CASSLEGRGLLFLYSGANVLTF TGTGCCAGCAGCCTGGAGGGACGGGGACTCCTCTTTCTCTACTCTGGGGCCAACGTCCTGACTTTC
TRBJ1-5 . TRBV7-9 many CASSDPGSNQPQHF TGTGCCAGCAGCGACCCGGGGAGCAATCAGCCCCAGCATTTT
TRBJ2-7 TRBD2 TRBV7-6 few CASSFRRESSYEQYF TGTGCCAGCAGCTTTCGGCGGGAGAGCTCCTACGAGCAGTACTTC
TRBJ1-5 . TRBV7-9 many CASSKGIADQPQHF TGTGCCAGCAGTAAAGGGATAGCGGATCAGCCCCAGCATTTT
TRBJ1-1 TRBD1 TRBV5-6 few CASSRTGYTEAFF TGTGCCAGCAGCCGGACAGGGTACACTGAAGCTTTCTTT
TRBJ1-2 TRBD1 TRBV7-2 many CASSQVQGYGYTF TGTGCCAGCAGCCAAGTACAGGGGTATGGCTACACCTTC
TRBJ1-1 . TRBV20-1 . CSVNRVKTEAFF TGCAGTGTCAACAGGGTGAAAACTGAAGCTTTCTTT
TRBJ2-5 TRBD1 TRBV7-2 many CASSPEDRGILETQYF TGTGCCAGCAGCCCTGAGGACAGGGGCATATTGGAGACCCAGTACTTC